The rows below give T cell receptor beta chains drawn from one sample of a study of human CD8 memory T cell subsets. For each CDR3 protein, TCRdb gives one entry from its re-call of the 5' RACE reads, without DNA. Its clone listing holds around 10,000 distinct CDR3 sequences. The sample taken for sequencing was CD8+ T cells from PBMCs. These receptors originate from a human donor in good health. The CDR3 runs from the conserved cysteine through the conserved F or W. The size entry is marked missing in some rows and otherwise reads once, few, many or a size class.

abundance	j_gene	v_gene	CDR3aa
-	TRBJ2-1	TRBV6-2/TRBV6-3	CASSYTSSGPNEQFF
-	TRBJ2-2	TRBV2	CARRDPAYTGELFF
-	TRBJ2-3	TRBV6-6	CASSYTSPVDTQYF
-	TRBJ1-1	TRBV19	CASSRTRDLGFPQAFF
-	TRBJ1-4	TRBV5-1	CASNFSTVTGLNEKLFF
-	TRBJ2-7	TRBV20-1	CSANDRGNEQYF
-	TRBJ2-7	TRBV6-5	CASSRVQGPNSEQYF
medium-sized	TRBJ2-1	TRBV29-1	CSVEGLAEAPSSYNEQFF
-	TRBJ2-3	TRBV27	CASSLSASGKFADTQYF
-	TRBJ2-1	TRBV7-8	CASSLATSSYNEQFF
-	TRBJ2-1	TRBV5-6	CASSQALAGGPANEQFF
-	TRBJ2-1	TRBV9	CASSGRTSNEQFF
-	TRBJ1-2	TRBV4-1	CASSQDLVGTGRGYTF
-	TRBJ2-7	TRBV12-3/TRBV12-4	CASRYRQGASEQYF
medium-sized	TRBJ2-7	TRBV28	CASSLSGTGTYEQYF
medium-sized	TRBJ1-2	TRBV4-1	CASSQPGQGDGYTF
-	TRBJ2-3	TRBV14	CASSQAISGAYTDTQYF
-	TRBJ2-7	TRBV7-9	CASSLELQGTYEQYF
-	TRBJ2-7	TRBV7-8	CASSPFQGPSYEQYF